This entry lists 19 T cell receptor beta chains sequenced from one sample in a study of T cells in women clearing cervical HPV infection (dated by TCRdb to 2016 to 2019). Library construction relied on the immunoSEQ multiplex PCR assay. The source is immuneACCESS, and TCRdb retained only in-frame sequences with V and J called. Part of the clones is not carried over; for the studies checked, unresolved V genes explain less than half of this, and the remainder is unexplained. This sample's table contains some 40,000 clones. The ten largest account for roughly 6% of the sample. Sequenced material: blood buffy coat. The receptors originated from a woman aged 18-70 years with a cervical HPV16 infection that either progressed to CIN3+ or cleared (not recorded which).

In regard to this clone: The read is 3 residues too short to cover the CDR3 end, so that end is filled in from the germline J gene. The chain uses TRBV20-1 and TRBJ2-3; 7 nucleotides agree with TRBD2. In germline, CDR1 is DFQATT, CDR2 SNEGSKA (reference sequence). The CDR3 consists of 14 residues. The part of the CDR3 DNA that was read is TGCAGTGCTAGTCTGGGGACTACCCTTGAGACG. This gives the protein CSASLGTTLET. The full-length CDR3 reads as CSASLGTTLETQYF.

As regards this clone: Read data end 3 residues before the CDR3 end; the end is taken from the germline J gene. The chain is built from TRBV10-3 and TRBJ2-1; D ambiguous. From germline, CDR1 is ENHRY and CDR2 SYGVKD. There are 12 residues in the CDR3. V lost 0 bases to trimming and J lost 7 bases, with 4 bases between them. CDR3 in amino acids: CAISESYNEQFF. Partial CDR3 DNA: TGTGCCATCAGTGAGTCTTATAATGAG.

Of note for this clone: The read stops 3 residues short of the end of the CDR3; the missing end is completed from the germline J gene. This chain connects TRBV2 to TRBJ2-5; 7 bases are a match to TRBD1. V shed 6 bases, J shed 2 bases, and the junction held 3 bases outside the gene matches. Germline-derived CDR1 and CDR2 are SNHLY and FYNNEI. The CDR3 runs 13 residues. The CDR3 loop reads CASRGTVQETQYF. The CDR3 bases that were read are TGTGCCAGCAGGGGGACAGTACAAGAGACC.

With respect to this clone: The read terminates 3 residues before the CDR3 end, so the remaining end is supplied by the germline J gene. V usage is TRBV5-1 and J usage is TRBJ2-7, with TRBD1 matching over 7 bases. V lost 4 bases to trimming and J lost 6 bases; unmatched junction nucleotides: 4. This CDR3 is built from 12 residues. CDR1 and CDR2 (germline): SGHRS, YFSETQ. The DNA read from the CDR3 is TGCGCCAGCAGCGTCGACAGGGTCGAG. Its protein is CASSVDRVE. The complete CDR3 sequence is CASSVDRVEQYF.

Comments on this clone: Sequencing ends 3 residues short of the CDR3 end; the germline J gene provides the rest. The rearrangement joins TRBV7-2 to TRBJ1-4; 8 nucleotides align to TRBD1. Unmatched junction bases numbered 9, after V lost 5 bases and J lost 10 bases. Germline-derived CDR1 and CDR2 are SGHTA and FQGNSA. The CDR3 covers 14 residues. The sequenced part of the CDR3 DNA is TGTGCCAGCAGCCCCGGGGGACAGGCCGGAAAA. The encoded protein is CASSPGGQAGK. The whole CDR3 protein reads CASSPGGQAGKLFF. The full variable domain, in which reference TRBV7-2 and TRBJ1-4 provide the parts outside the CDR3, is GAGVSQSPSNKVTEKGKDVELRCDPISGHTALYWYRQSLGQGLEFLIYFQGNSAPDKSGLPSDRFSAERTGGSVSTLTIQRTQQEDSAVYLCASSPGGQAGKLFFGSGTQLSVL.

About this clone itself: The CDR3 end is not reached by the read, which stops 3 residues before it; the germline J gene fills it in. The chain couples TRBV7-9 to TRBJ2-2; D is perhaps TRBD2 (5 bases). The CDR3 is 13 amino acids. The germline gives CDR1 SEHNR, CDR2 FQNEAQ (reference sequence). The CDR3 reads CASSLVDYEKLFF. CDR3 DNA, as far as it was read: TGTGCCAGCAGCTTAGTTGACTATGAAAAG.

The sequenced part of the CDR3 DNA is TGTGCCAGCAGCTCCACAGGGGGCGCCGGTAATGAAAAA. Protein product: CASSSTGGAGNEK. The entire CDR3 protein is CASSSTGGAGNEKLFF. The rearrangement links TRBV7-8 to TRBJ1-4, with 9 bases identical to TRBD1. The read ends 3 residues early relative to the CDR3; the germline J gene fills the gap. The germline V gene has CDR1 SGHVS and CDR2 FQNEAQ. The CDR3 contains 16 residues. The V and J ends lost 4 bases and 4 bases, in that order; junction bases with no gene match: 7.

As concerns this clone: The read falls 3 residues short of the CDR3 end, and the missing part is taken from the germline J gene. The chain has TRBV19 and TRBJ2-2; 7 bases map to TRBD1. Germline CDR1 and CDR2: LNHDA and SQIVND (reference sequence). V trimming: 3 bases; J trimming: 0 bases; junction bases outside the gene matches: 4. CDR3 length equals 16 residues. The covered CDR3 bases are TGTGCCAGTAGTATTTCCGGGACAGCGAACACCGGGGAG. Translation: CASSISGTANTGE. The CDR3 as a whole reads CASSISGTANTGELFF.

As regards this clone: The read stops 3 residues short of the end of the CDR3; the missing end is completed from the germline J gene. J is TRBJ2-3 and V is TRBV7-9; 7 positions agree with TRBD2. The ends lost 5 bases at V and 2 bases at J; junction bases unmatched: 4. The CDR3 length is 14 residues. Germline CDR1 and CDR2: SEHNR and FQNEAQ (reference sequence). CDR3 DNA, as far as it was read: TGTGCCAGCAGCCGCAGCGGGAACACAGATACG. As protein: CASSRSGNTDT. The full CDR3 reads CASSRSGNTDTQYF.

Regarding this clone: The CDR3 end is not reached by the read, which stops 3 residues before it; the germline J gene fills it in. V usage is TRBV19 and J usage is TRBJ2-4; 7 bases line up with TRBD2. Germline V CDR1 and CDR2: LNHDA, SQIVND (reference sequence). V lost 7 bases, J lost 7 bases, and 10 bases stayed unmatched. The CDR3 is 14 residues long. CDR3 DNA (partial): TGTGCCAGTACAGGCGGGAGCGTGACGAACATT. Translating it yields CASTGGSVTNI. In full, the CDR3 is CASTGGSVTNIQYF.

As for this clone: The observed sequence ends 3 residues before the CDR3 terminus, with the missing tail filled in from the germline J gene. This chain joins TRBV29-1 and TRBJ1-2, with 7 positions matching TRBD1. Trimming removed 0 bases from V and 4 bases from J; junction bases left unmatched: 5. The CDR3 is 14 residues long. The germline V gene has CDR1 SQVTM and CDR2 ANQGSEA. The sequenced CDR3 bases are TGCAGCGTTGAAGATGGACAGGTATCCTATGGC. This sequence encodes CSVEDGQVSYG. The CDR3 in its entirety is CSVEDGQVSYGYTF.

Note on this clone: The CDR3 extends 3 residues past the end of the read, so its final part is completed from the germline J gene. The chain couples TRBV6-2 or TRBV6-3 to TRBJ1-1; TRBD1 matches 8 bases. Germline assignment: CDR1 MNHEY and CDR2 SVGEGT. With V trimmed by 6 bases and J by 4 bases, 7 bases remained unmatched. This CDR3 has 14 amino acids. The sequenced part of the CDR3 DNA is TGTGCCAGCAGGCTGGACAGGGAGGGCACTGAA. It translates to CASRLDREGTE. The whole CDR3 reads CASRLDREGTEAFF.

Comments on this clone: The missing CDR3 end, 3 residues past where the read stops, is filled in from the germline J gene. This chain links TRBV5-1 with TRBJ2-1, with 9 nucleotides matching TRBD1. V shed 4 bases and J 6 bases; nucleotides not matched to a gene: 8. The germline V gene has CDR1 SGHRS and CDR2 YFSETQ. The CDR3 is made up of 15 amino acids. The covered CDR3 bases are TGCGCCAGCAGCAGCGACAGGGGGATCGCCAATGAG. As protein: CASSSDRGIANE. The CDR3 in full is CASSSDRGIANEQFF.

A word on this clone: Read coverage stops 3 residues before the CDR3 terminus; the germline J gene supplies the remainder. This rearrangement joins TRBV11-2 to TRBJ2-1; 10 bases line up with TRBD1. Germline V gene sequence: CDR1 SGHAT, CDR2 FQNNGV. CDR3 length: 15 amino acids. V was pared by 5 bases and J by 8 bases, with 9 bases of the junction left unmatched. The covered CDR3 bases are TGTGCCAGCAGCCGAGAGGGGACAGGGGTGTATGAG. This translates into CASSREGTGVYE. The complete CDR3 reads CASSREGTGVYEQFF.

In the case of this clone: The read terminates 3 residues before the CDR3 end, so the remaining end is supplied by the germline J gene. The chain joins TRBV19 to TRBJ2-7; 9 bases match TRBD2. V shed 2 bases, J shed 5 bases, and the junction held 4 bases outside the gene matches. The CDR3 loop spans 14 amino acids. Germline V gene sequence: CDR1 LNHDA, CDR2 SQIVND (reference sequence). The covered CDR3 bases are TGTGCCAGTAGTATATCTAGCGGGATTCACGAG. Encoded protein: CASSISSGIHE. From start to end, the CDR3 is CASSISSGIHEQYF.

On this clone itself: The CDR3 goes on 3 residues after the read ends, and that part is filled in from the germline J gene. The chain employs TRBV5-1 and TRBJ2-7; 10 bases align to TRBD2. The CDR3 loop spans 17 amino acids. The junction had 12 bases not matched to a gene; V was cut back by 0 bases and J by 6 bases. In germline, CDR1 is SGHRS, CDR2 YFSETQ. CDR3 region: CASSLARGASGGFEQYF. The covered CDR3 bases are TGCGCCAGCAGCTTGGCCAGGGGGGCTAGCGGGGGCTTCGAG.

About this clone itself: Read coverage stops 3 residues before the CDR3 terminus; the germline J gene supplies the remainder. The chain couples TRBV5-6 to TRBJ2-5, with D possibly being TRBD1 (6 bases). The CDR3 extends over 14 amino acids. Trimming left V 1 base short and J 1 base short, with 8 bases between. Germline CDR1 SGHDT, CDR2 YYEEEE. CDR3 residues: CASSLRTVQETQYF. CDR3 bases read: TGTGCCAGCAGCTTGCGGACAGTCCAAGAGACC.

With respect to this clone: With the read ending 3 residues before the CDR3 end, the germline J gene is used to fill in that end. The chain joins TRBV9 to TRBJ1-4, with unresolved D. This CDR3 comprises 14 residues. Germline lookup yields CDR1 SGDLS and CDR2 YYNGEE. The V and J ends lost 0 bases and 7 bases respectively, with 10 bases between them. The sequenced CDR3 bases are TGTGCCAGCAGCGTAGCTGAACCGGGTGAAAAA. Translation gives CASSVAEPGEK. The CDR3, in full, reads CASSVAEPGEKLFF.

Turning to this clone: The sequenced fragment ends 3 residues before the CDR3 boundary, so the rest is inferred from the germline J gene. J is TRBJ1-1 and V is TRBV7-3; 9 bases line up with TRBD1. Germline V gives CDR1 SGHTA, CDR2 FQGTGA. V dropped 2 bases and J dropped 5; count of bases not matched to a gene: 3. CDR3 length: 14 amino acids. The CDR3 loop is CASSLDRGRTEAFF. The CDR3 DNA, read in part, is TGTGCCAGCAGCTTAGACAGGGGGAGGACTGAA.